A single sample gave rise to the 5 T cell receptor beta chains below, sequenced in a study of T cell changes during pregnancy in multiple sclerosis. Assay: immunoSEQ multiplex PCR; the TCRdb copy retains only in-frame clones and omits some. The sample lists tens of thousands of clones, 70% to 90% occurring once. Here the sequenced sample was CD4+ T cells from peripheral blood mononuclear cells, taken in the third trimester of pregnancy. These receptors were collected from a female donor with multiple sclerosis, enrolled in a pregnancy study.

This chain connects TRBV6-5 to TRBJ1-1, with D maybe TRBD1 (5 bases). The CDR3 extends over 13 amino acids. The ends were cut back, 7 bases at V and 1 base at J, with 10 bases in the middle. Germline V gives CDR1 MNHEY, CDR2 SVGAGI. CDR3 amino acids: CASTGQGNTEAFF. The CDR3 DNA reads TGTGCCAGCACTGGGCAGGGGAACACTGAAGCTTTCTTT.

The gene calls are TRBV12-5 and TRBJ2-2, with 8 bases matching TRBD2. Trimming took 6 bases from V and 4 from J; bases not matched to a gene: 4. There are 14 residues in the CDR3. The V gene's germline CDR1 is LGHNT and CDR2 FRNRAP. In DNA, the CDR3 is TGTGCTAGTGGCGGACTAGCACCCACCGGGGAGCTGTTTTTT. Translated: CASGGLAPTGELFF.

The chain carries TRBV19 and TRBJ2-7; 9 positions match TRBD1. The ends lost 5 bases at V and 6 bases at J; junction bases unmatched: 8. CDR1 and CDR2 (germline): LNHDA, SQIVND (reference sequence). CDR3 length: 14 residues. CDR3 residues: CASSGRTGASEQYF. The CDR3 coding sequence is TGTGCCAGTAGTGGCCGGACAGGGGCTAGCGAGCAGTACTTC. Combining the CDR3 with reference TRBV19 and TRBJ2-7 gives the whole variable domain DGGITQSPKYLFRKEGQNVTLSCEQNLNHDAMYWYRQDPGQGLRLIYYSQIVNDFQKGDIAEGYSVSREKKESFPLTVTSAQKNPTAFYLCASSGRTGASEQYFGPGTRLTVT.

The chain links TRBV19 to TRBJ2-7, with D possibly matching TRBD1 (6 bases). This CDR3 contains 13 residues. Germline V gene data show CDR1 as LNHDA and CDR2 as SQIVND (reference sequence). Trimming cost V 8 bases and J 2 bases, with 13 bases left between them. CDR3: CASGQGLPYEQYF. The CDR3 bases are TGTGCCAGTGGCCAGGGGCTTCCCTACGAGCAGTACTTC.

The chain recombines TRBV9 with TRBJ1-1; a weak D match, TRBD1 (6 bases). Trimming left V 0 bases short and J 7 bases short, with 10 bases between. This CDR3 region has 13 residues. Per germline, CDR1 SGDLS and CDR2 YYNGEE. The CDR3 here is CASSVVRGGEAFF. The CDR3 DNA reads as TGTGCCAGCAGCGTAGTGAGAGGGGGTGAAGCTTTCTTT.